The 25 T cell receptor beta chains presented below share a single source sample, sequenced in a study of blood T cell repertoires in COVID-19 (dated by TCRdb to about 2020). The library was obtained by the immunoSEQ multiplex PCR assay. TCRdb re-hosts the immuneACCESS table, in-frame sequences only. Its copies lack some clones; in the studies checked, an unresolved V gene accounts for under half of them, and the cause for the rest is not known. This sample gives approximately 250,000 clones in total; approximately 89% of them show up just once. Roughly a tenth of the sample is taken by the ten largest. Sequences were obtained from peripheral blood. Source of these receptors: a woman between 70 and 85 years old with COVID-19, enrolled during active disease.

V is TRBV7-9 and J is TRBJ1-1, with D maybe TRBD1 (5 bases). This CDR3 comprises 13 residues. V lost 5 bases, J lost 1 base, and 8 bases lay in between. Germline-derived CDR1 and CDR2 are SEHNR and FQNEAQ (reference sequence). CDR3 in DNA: TGTGCCAGCAGCCGTACAGGGAACACTGAAGCTTTCTTT. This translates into CASSRTGNTEAFF.

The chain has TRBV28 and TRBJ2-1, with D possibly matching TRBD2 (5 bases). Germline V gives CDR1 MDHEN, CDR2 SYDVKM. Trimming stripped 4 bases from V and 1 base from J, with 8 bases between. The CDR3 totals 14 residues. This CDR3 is CASSSGGSYNEQFF. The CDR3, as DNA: TGTGCCAGCAGTTCTGGAGGATCCTACAATGAGCAGTTCTTC.

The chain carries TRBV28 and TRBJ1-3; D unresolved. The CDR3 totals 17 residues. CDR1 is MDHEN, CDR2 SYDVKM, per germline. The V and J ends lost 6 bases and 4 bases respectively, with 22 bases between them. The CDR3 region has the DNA TGTGCCAGCAGCCGATATGGGCCAGGCAGAGTGGGAAACACCATATATTTT. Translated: CASSRYGPGRVGNTIYF.

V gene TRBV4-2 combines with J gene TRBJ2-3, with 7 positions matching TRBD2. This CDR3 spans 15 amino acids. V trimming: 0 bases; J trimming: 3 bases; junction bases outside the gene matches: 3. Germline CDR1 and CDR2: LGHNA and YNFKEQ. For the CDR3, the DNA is TGTGCCAGCAGCCAAGATTACGGGAGGACAGATACGCAGTATTTT. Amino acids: CASSQDYGRTDTQYF.

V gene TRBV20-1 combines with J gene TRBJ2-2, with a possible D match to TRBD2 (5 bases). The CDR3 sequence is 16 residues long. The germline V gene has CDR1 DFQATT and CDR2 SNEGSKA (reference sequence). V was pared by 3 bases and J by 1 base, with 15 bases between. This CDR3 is CSASARGSGNTGELFF. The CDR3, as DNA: TGCAGTGCTAGTGCCCGTGGAAGCGGGAACACCGGGGAGCTGTTTTTT.

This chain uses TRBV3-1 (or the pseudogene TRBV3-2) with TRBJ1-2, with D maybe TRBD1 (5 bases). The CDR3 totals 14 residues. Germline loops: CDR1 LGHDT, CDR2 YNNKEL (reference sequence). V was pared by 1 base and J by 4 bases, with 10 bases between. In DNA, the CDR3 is TGTGCCAGCAGCCAAGGGACATTCTTCTATGGCTACACCTTC. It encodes CASSQGTFFYGYTF.

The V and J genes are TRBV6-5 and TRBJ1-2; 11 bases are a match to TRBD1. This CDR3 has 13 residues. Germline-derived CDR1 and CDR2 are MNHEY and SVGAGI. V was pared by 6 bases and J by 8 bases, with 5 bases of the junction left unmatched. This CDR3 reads CASRGTGGWGYTF. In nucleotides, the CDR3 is TGTGCCAGCAGAGGGACAGGGGGTTGGGGCTACACCTTC.

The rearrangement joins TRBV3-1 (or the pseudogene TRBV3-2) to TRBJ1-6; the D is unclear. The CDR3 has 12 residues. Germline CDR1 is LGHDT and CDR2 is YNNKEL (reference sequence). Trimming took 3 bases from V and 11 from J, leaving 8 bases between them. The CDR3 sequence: CASSQSETPLHF. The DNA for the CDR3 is TGTGCCAGCAGCCAGAGTGAGACACCCCTCCACTTT.

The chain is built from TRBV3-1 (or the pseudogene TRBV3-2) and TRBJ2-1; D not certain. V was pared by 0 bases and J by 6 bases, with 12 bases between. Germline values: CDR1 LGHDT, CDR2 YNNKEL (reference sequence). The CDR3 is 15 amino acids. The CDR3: CASSQDTWRANEQFF. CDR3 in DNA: TGTGCCAGCAGCCAAGATACATGGAGAGCCAATGAGCAGTTCTTC.

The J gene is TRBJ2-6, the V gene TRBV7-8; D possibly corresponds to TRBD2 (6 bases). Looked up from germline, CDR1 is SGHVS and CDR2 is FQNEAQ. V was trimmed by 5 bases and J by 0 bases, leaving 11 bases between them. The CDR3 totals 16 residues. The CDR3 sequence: CASSRSGGSGANVLTF. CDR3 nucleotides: TGTGCCAGCAGCAGATCCGGGGGCTCTGGGGCCAACGTCCTGACTTTC. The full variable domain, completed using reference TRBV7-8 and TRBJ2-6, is GAGVSQSPRYKVAKRGQDVALRCDPISGHVSLFWYQQALGQGPEFLTYFQNEAQLDKSGLPSDRFFAERPEGSVSTLKIQRTQQEDSAVYLCASSRSGGSGANVLTFGAGSRLTVL.

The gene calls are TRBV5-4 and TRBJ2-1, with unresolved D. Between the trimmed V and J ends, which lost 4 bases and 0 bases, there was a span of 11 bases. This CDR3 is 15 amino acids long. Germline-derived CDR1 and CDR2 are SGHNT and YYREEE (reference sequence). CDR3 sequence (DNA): TGTGCCAGCAGCAGAGGAGTGGGCTCCTACAATGAGCAGTTCTTC. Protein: CASSRGVGSYNEQFF.

CDR3 nucleotides: TGTGCCAGCTCACCGGGAGGGGGCAATGAGCAGTTCTTC. It encodes CASSPGGGNEQFF. The rearrangement links TRBV18 to TRBJ2-1, with D maybe TRBD2 (7 bases). This CDR3 spans 13 amino acids. In germline, CDR1 is KGHSH, CDR2 LQKENI. Trimming took 3 bases from V and 6 from J, leaving 9 bases between them.

The CDR3 loop reads CASSSGLADYNEQFF. The CDR3 DNA is TGTGCCAGCAGCTCGGGACTAGCGGATTACAATGAGCAGTTCTTC. The chain recombines TRBV11-2 with TRBJ2-1; 11 bases line up with TRBD2. The CDR3 sequence is 15 residues long. The V gene's germline CDR1 is SGHAT and CDR2 FQNNGV. V shed 4 bases, J shed 4 bases, and the junction held 3 bases outside the gene matches.

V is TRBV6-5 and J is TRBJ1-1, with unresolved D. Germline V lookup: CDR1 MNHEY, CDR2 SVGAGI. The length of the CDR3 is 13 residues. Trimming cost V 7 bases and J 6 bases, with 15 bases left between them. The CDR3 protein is CASTPSGGPEAFF. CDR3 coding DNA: TGTGCCAGCACTCCGAGCGGAGGCCCTGAAGCTTTCTTT.

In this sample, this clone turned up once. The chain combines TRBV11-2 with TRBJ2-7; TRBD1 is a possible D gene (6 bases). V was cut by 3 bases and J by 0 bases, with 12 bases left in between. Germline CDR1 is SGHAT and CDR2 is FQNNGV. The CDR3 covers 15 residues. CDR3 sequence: CASSLDSSGSYEQYF. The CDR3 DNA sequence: TGTGCCAGCAGCTTGGACAGTTCGGGCTCCTACGAGCAGTACTTC.

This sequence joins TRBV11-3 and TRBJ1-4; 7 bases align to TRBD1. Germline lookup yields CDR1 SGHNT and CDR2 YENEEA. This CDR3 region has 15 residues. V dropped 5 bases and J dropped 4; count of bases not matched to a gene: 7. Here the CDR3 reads CASSPNRGGNEKLFF. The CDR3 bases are TGTGCCAGCAGCCCGAACAGGGGAGGTAATGAAAAACTGTTTTTT.

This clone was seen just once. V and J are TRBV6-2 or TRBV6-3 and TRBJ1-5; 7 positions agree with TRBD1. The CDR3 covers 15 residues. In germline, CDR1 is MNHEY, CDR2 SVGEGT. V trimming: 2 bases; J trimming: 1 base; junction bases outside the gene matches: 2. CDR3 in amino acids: CASSYRQGSNQPQHF. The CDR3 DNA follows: TGTGCCAGCAGTTACCGACAGGGAAGCAATCAGCCCCAGCATTTT.

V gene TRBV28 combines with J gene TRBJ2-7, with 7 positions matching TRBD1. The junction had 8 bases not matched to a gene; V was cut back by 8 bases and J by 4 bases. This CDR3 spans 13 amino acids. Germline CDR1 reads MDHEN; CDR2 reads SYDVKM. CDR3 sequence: CASVGQISYEQYF. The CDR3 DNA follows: TGTGCCAGCGTGGGACAGATCAGTTACGAGCAGTACTTC.

The DNA for the CDR3 is TGTGCCAGCAGTCCTCCCGGACAGGGGGCTTACGAGCAGTACTTC. It encodes CASSPPGQGAYEQYF. The V gene is TRBV27, the J gene TRBJ2-7, with 11 bases aligning to TRBD1. CDR1 MNHEY and CDR2 SMNVEV come from the germline V gene (reference sequence). With 5 bases clipped from V and 4 bases from J, the junction kept 7 bases outside the gene matches. The CDR3 is 15 amino acids.

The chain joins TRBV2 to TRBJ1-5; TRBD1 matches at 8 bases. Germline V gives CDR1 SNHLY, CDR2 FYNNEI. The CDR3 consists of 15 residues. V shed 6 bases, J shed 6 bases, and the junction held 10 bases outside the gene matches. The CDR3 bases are TGTGCCAGCAGGACGGACAGGGCGGTCGGTCAGCCCCAGCATTTT. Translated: CASRTDRAVGQPQHF.

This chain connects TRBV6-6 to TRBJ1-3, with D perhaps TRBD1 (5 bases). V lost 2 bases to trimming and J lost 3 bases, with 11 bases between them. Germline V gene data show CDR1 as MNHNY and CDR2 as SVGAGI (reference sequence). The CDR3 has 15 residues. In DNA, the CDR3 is TGTGCCAGCAGTTACCCTACAGGATTTGGAAACACCATATATTTT. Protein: CASSYPTGFGNTIYF.

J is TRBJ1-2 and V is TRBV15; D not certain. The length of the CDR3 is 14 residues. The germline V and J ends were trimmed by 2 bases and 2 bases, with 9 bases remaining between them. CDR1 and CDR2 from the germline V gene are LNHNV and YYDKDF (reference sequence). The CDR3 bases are TGTGCCACCAGCAGAAGCGCCTCGAACTATGGCTACACCTTC. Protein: CATSRSASNYGYTF. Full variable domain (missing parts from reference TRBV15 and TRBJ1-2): DAMVIQNPRYQVTQFGKPVTLSCSQTLNHNVMYWYQQKSSQAPKLLFHYYDKDFNNEADTPDNFQSRRPNTSFCFLDIRSPGLGDTAMYLCATSRSASNYGYTFGSGTRLTVV.

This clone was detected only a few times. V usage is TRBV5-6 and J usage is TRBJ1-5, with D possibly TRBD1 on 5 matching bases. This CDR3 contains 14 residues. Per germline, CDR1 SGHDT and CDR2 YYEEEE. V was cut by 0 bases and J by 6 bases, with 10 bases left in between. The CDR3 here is CASSLGRGGQPQHF. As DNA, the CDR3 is TGTGCCAGCAGCTTGGGAAGGGGAGGTCAGCCCCAGCATTTT.

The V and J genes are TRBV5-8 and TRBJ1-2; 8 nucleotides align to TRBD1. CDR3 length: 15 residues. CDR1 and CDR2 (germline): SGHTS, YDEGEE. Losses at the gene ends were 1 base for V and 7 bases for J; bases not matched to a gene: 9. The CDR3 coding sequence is TGTGCCAGCAGCTTGCCAGGGGGCGCAGTAGGTGGCTACACCTTC. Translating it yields CASSLPGGAVGGYTF. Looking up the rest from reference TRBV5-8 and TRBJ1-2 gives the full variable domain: EAGVTQSPTHLIKTRGQQATLRCSPISGHTSVYWYQQALGLGLQFLLWYDEGEERNRGNFPPRFSGRQFPNYSSELNVNALELEDSALYLCASSLPGGAVGGYTFGSGTRLTVV.

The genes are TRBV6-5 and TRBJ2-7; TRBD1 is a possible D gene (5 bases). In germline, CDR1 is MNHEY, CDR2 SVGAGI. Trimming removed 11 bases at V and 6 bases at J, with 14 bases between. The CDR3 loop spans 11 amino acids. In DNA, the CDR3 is TGTGCCTCGAATGACCAGGGCGAGCAGTACTTC. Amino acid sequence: CASNDQGEQYF.